The source of this T cell receptor (beta chain) is a study of neoadjuvant anti-PD-1 for oral cavity cancer. Assay: immunoSEQ multiplex PCR; the TCRdb copy retains only in-frame clones and omits some. This sample has about 15,000 clones, with roughly two thirds found just once. On this clone: No antigen is known for it.

The length of the CDR3 is 16 residues. J lost 5 bases, V lost 1 base, and 5 bases had no gene match. Germline CDR1 is SGHRS and CDR2 is YFSETQ. General observations from the study: Pretreatment Treg/Th17 ratio correlated inversely with post-treatment tumor clonality. Each response group had just a few patients in TCR analyses.

The chain employs TRBV5-1 and TRBJ2-7; 14 bases fit TRBD2. This TCR was recovered from a person aged 40-85 years with oral cavity squamous cell carcinoma. Source: PBMCs, taken before nivolumab (anti-PD-1) treatment. The CDR3 DNA reads as TGCGCCAGCAGCTTGTGGACTAGCGGGAGGATAAACGAGCAGTACTTC. This gives the protein CASSLWTSGRINEQYF.